Each of the 12 T cell receptor beta chains below was sequenced from the same sample in a study of radiotherapy plus CTLA-4 blockade in lung cancer. The data were produced by immunoSEQ multiplex PCR, yet TCRdb's version contains in-frame clones alone and is incomplete. Of more than 75,000 clones listed, 82% are singletons. Here the sequenced sample was peripheral blood, taken from a patient treated with radiotherapy plus ipilimumab. The receptors were gathered from a human donor with non-small cell lung cancer that progressed on radiotherapy plus ipilimumab.

The chain joins TRBV5-1 to TRBJ1-3; 9 bases are a match to TRBD1. Unmatched junction bases numbered 11, after V lost 7 bases and J lost 3 bases. Per germline, CDR1 SGHRS and CDR2 YFSETQ. There are 16 residues in the CDR3. The CDR3, as DNA: TGCGCCAGCTCCGGGACAGGGATCATAGGTGGAAACACCATATATTTT. It is translated as CASSGTGIIGGNTIYF. The whole variable domain, remainder taken from reference TRBV5-1 and TRBJ1-3, is KAGVTQTPRYLIKTRGQQVTLSCSPISGHRSVSWYQQTPGQGLQFLFEYFSETQRNKGNFPGRFSGRQFSNSRSEMNVSTLELGDSALYLCASSGTGIIGGNTIYFGEGSWLTVV.

V is TRBV18 and J is TRBJ1-5; tentatively, D is TRBD1 (5 bases). V lost 5 bases and J 0 bases, leaving 17 bases between the germline ends. The CDR3 sequence is 17 residues long. Germline CDR1 reads KGHSH; CDR2 reads LQKENI. CDR3 nucleotide sequence: TGTGCCAGCTCAACTACGACGGGGGATGATAGCAATCAGCCCCAGCATTTT. This sequence encodes CASSTTTGDDSNQPQHF.

This chain links TRBV30 with TRBJ2-1; 10 positions agree with TRBD2. The CDR3 is made up of 17 amino acids. With V trimmed by 1 base and J by 8 bases, 14 bases remained unmatched. CDR1 GTSNPN and CDR2 SVGIG come from the germline V gene (reference sequence). CDR3 amino acids: CAWSASILAGDGDEQFF. The CDR3 DNA sequence: TGTGCCTGGAGTGCATCGATTCTAGCGGGAGACGGGGATGAGCAGTTCTTC.

This clone was recorded a few times. V is TRBV5-1 and J is TRBJ2-2; tentatively, D is TRBD1 (6 bases). The CDR3 has 16 residues. V was shortened by 4 bases and J by 7 bases, with 20 bases between the two germline ends. Germline CDR1 reads SGHRS; CDR2 reads YFSETQ. The CDR3 coding sequence is TGCGCCAGCAGCCCTACGGCGATCAGGGGCGGCGGGGAGCTGTTTTTT. It yields the protein CASSPTAIRGGGELFF.

This sequence joins TRBV6-5 and TRBJ1-2, with 9 bases fitting TRBD1. The length of the CDR3 is 14 residues. V lost 7 bases and J lost 8; bases outside the gene matches: 11. Per germline, CDR1 MNHEY and CDR2 SVGAGI. The CDR3 DNA is TGTGCCAGCACCCCGTCGCACAGGGGGCAAGGCTACACCTTC. Its protein is CASTPSHRGQGYTF.

The J gene is TRBJ1-2, the V gene TRBV10-3; a weak D match, TRBD1 (6 bases). The CDR3 has 12 residues. Germline CDR1 reads ENHRY; CDR2 reads SYGVKD. Trimming pared 8 bases from V and 5 bases from J, leaving 12 bases between. As DNA, the CDR3 is TGTGCCATCCGCGGACAGTCTTATGGCTACACCTTC. This gives the protein CAIRGQSYGYTF.

This clone appeared a few times. V gene TRBV21-1 combines with J gene TRBJ1-1. TRBV21-1 is a pseudogene segment. The CDR3 spans 17 residues. The CDR3 DNA reads TGTGCCAGCAGCAAAGCGTCAAATAGGGATCCGGGCACTGAAGCTTTCTTT. Amino acid sequence: CASSKASNRDPGTEAFF.

V and J are TRBV4-1 and TRBJ2-5; D remains ambiguous. V gave up 0 bases and J gave up 5 bases, with 13 bases separating them. Germline loops: CDR1 MGHRA, CDR2 YSYEKL. The CDR3 totals 15 residues. CDR3 nucleotide sequence: TGCGCCAGCAGCCAAGATTTGGTGGCTTGGGAGACCCAGTACTTC. This gives the protein CASSQDLVAWETQYF.

The chain joins TRBV5-1 to TRBJ2-2, with D possibly called TRBD1 or TRBD2 (5 bases each). Looked up from germline, CDR1 is SGHRS and CDR2 is YFSETQ. The length of the CDR3 is 15 residues. Trimming shortened V by 0 bases and J by 5 bases, and 11 bases separated the two germline ends. DNA of the CDR3: TGCGCCAGCAGCTTGGAGTGGGGGTTTACCGGGGAGCTGTTTTTT. Translating gives CASSLEWGFTGELFF.

This sequence joins TRBV9 and TRBJ1-2, with 10 bases matching TRBD1. Trimming removed 0 bases from V and 8 bases from J; junction bases left unmatched: 7. The CDR3 sequence is 15 residues long. Germline lookup yields CDR1 SGDLS and CDR2 YYNGEE. The chain's CDR3 is CASSVEGTGAGGYTF. DNA of the CDR3: TGTGCCAGCAGCGTAGAGGGGACAGGGGCGGGAGGCTACACCTTC.

Remarks on this clone: The junction does not match germline at one end; this may be a read error. The CDR3 loop is CASSEGLGEEGYTF. The CDR3 nucleotides read TGTGCCAGCAGCGAAGGTTTGGGTGAAGAGGGCTACACCTTC. The J gene is TRBJ1-2, the V gene TRBV6-1; D is uncertain. The CDR3 sequence is 14 residues long. Looked up from germline, CDR1 is MNHNS and CDR2 is SASEGT.

This chain uses TRBV6-5 with TRBJ1-3; D gene uncertain. Germline CDR1 is MNHEY and CDR2 is SVGAGI. The CDR3 runs to 16 residues. Trimming pared 0 bases from V and 2 bases from J, leaving 11 bases between. CDR3 sequence reads: CASSYSGGWAGNTIYF. The DNA of the CDR3 is TGTGCCAGCAGTTACTCAGGAGGGTGGGCTGGAAACACCATATATTTT.